The entry below gives a single T cell receptor beta chain sequence along with its context. As yet, its antigen is unknown. Unique molecular identifiers were incorporated when the TCRbeta library was constructed. MiXCR was run by TCRdb on the PCR reads, yielding one entry per CDR3 protein. The table has hundreds of thousands of distinct CDR3 sequences, 13% seen once; the top ten hold 0.79%. The CDR3 sequence is 17 residues long. In germline, CDR1 is SQVTM, CDR2 ANQGSEA. The junction had 18 bases not matched to a gene; V was cut back by 3 bases and J by 4 bases. These data belong to a study of T-cell reconstitution after alpha-beta-depleted transplantation in children. Study-level points and caveats: In some patients, recipient T cells and intrathymic progenitors surviving conditioning explained high day-60 diversity. Reportedly, only several hundred clones from non-depleted graft cells drove alpha-beta T-cell counts at about two months. T cells produced anew were the main source of T-cell counts and diversity one year after transplant.

The receptor comes from a girl aged 2 to 9 with congenital amegakaryocytic thrombocytopenia, due to receive a stem cell transplant. The rearrangement links TRBV29-1 to TRBJ2-7, with TRBD2 matching over 7 bases. The source material was PBMCs, sampled before TCRalphabeta/CD19-depleted stem cell transplant. The CDR3 is CSVEAGRTETGGYEQYF. DNA of the CDR3: TGCAGCGTTGAGGCAGGTAGAACCGAAACGGGGGGATACGAGCAGTACTTC.